The 15 T cell receptor beta chains presented below share a single source sample, sequenced in a study of synovial regulatory T cells in juvenile arthritis. The protocol was immunoSEQ multiplex PCR, while the TCRdb copy is restricted to in-frame clones and leaves out a portion. The specimen's table records 9,000 to 10,000 clones. Source material: Treg cells from blood. The subset was: remaining (HLA-DR-negative) circulating blood Treg cells. The receptors shown here come from a donor under 30 with juvenile idiopathic arthritis.

The rearrangement joins TRBV11-2 to TRBJ1-1; the TRBD1 assignment by TCRdb is unverifiable without DNA. The CDR3 is 12 residues long. Only the protein is available. Germline V gene sequence: CDR1 SGHAT, CDR2 FQNNGV. The CDR3 sequence is CASSLVQGIHLF.

The rearrangement uses TRBV18 and TRBJ1-5; TCRdb selects TRBD1, and the lack of DNA leaves this call unchecked. The CDR3 runs to 14 residues. DNA was not recorded. In germline, CDR1 is KGHSH, CDR2 LQKENI. Here the CDR3 reads CASSATGTGQPQHF.

The rearrangement uses TRBV4-1 and TRBJ2-7; TCRdb reports TRBD2, a call that lacks DNA to check it against. The CDR3 extends over 17 amino acids. No DNA has been recorded. Germline V gene sequence: CDR1 MGHRA, CDR2 YSYEKL. CDR3 loop: CASSQDTSGGRLREQYF.

V and J are TRBV5-1 and TRBJ2-3; the D gene TCRdb calls, TRBD2, cannot be checked with no DNA. Germline loops: CDR1 SGHRS, CDR2 YFSETQ. This CDR3 has 16 residues. No DNA is recorded. CDR3 sequence reads: CASSPGLARSTDTQYF. The full variable domain, with the rest looked up from reference TRBV5-1 and TRBJ2-3, is KAGVTQTPRYLIKTRGQQVTLSCSPISGHRSVSWYQQTPGQGLQFLFEYFSETQRNKGNFPGRFSGRQFSNSRSEMNVSTLELGDSALYLCASSPGLARSTDTQYFGPGTRLTVL.

In terms of frequency, this clone is medium-sized (0.01 to 0.1%). The chain links TRBV5-1 to TRBJ2-5; TCRdb proposes TRBD2, but this gene call is untestable without DNA. Germline CDR1 is SGHRS and CDR2 is YFSETQ. The CDR3 has 15 amino acids. The DNA is unrecorded. CDR3 sequence reads: CASSLAGAPLETQYF.

This chain uses TRBV5-1 with TRBJ2-7; TCRdb picks TRBD1, but there is no DNA to check that call. The CDR3 has 14 residues. The DNA sequence is not available. Per the germline V gene, CDR1 is SGHRS and CDR2 is YFSETQ. This chain's CDR3 is CASSGGTGGYEQYF.

The V call is TRBV6-1, the J call TRBJ1-2. There are 13 residues in the CDR3. Only the protein is on record. Germline CDR1 MNHNS, CDR2 SASEGT. The CDR3 region is CASSRDINYGYTF.

V and J are TRBV7-6 and TRBJ1-2; no DNA is available, so the TRBD1 call from TCRdb remains unchecked. Per germline, CDR1 SGHVS and CDR2 FNYEAQ. The CDR3 consists of 17 residues. The protein alone is recorded here. This CDR3 reads CASSPTGQGGTNYGYTF.

The chain employs TRBV28 and TRBJ1-4; no DNA is available, so the TRBD1 call from TCRdb remains unchecked. CDR3 length: 13 residues. Only the protein sequence is given. CDR1 is MDHEN, CDR2 SYDVKM, per germline. The CDR3: CAAGGRGRWELFF.

The CDR3 loop is CAIGVHRDRESQYF. The chain uses TRBV28 and TRBJ2-5; TCRdb designates TRBD1, a call that cannot be tested without DNA. Germline V gene sequence: CDR1 MDHEN, CDR2 SYDVKM. The CDR3 spans 14 residues. Only the protein sequence is given.

The CDR3 reads CASSFLGATVNYGYTF. This sequence joins TRBV5-6 and TRBJ1-2. The CDR3 is 16 amino acids. No DNA accompanies this entry. The germline V gene encodes CDR1 SGHDT and CDR2 YYEEEE.

The J gene is TRBJ2-5, the V gene TRBV5-1. The CDR3 has 11 residues. No DNA sequence is on record. Germline-derived CDR1 and CDR2 are SGHRS and YFSETQ. CDR3: CASSTARAQYF. The whole variable domain, remainder taken from reference TRBV5-1 and TRBJ2-5, is KAGVTQTPRYLIKTRGQQVTLSCSPISGHRSVSWYQQTPGQGLQFLFEYFSETQRNKGNFPGRFSGRQFSNSRSEMNVSTLELGDSALYLCASSTARAQYFGPGTRLLVL.

This sequence joins TRBV5-6 and TRBJ2-2; no DNA is available, so the TRBD2 call from TCRdb remains unchecked. The CDR3 runs to 15 residues. The coding DNA is unavailable. Germline V gives CDR1 SGHDT, CDR2 YYEEEE. CDR3 region: CASSLQGGSPGELFF.

This clone counts as medium-sized by frequency. The CDR3 reads CASSKEEDPIAATNEKLFF. The V and J genes are TRBV21-1 and TRBJ1-4. TRBV21-1 is deemed a pseudogene. The CDR3 covers 19 residues. No DNA is listed.

The chain is built from TRBV5-1 and TRBJ1-4; there is no DNA to check the TCRdb D call of TRBD1. CDR1 SGHRS and CDR2 YFSETQ come from the germline V gene. The CDR3 length is 15 residues. No DNA accompanies this entry. The CDR3 spells CASSPPTGEGEKLFF.